Listed here are 7 T cell receptor beta chains from one sample, sequenced in a study of shared clonotypes between healthy human individuals. TCRdb's copy holds only in-frame clones and misses some; the assay was immunoSEQ multiplex PCR. The data contain under 1,900,000 clones, approximately 98.5% of them singletons. The sample consisted of naive CD4+ T cells sorted from blood. Subset defined: CD45RA+ positively selected. The source is a man aged 30 to 39 in good health.

About this clone itself: This specimen includes other DNA sequences encoding the same CDR3. The rearrangement joins TRBV5-4 to TRBJ2-1, with TRBD1 as a possible D gene (5 bases). Trimming cost V 1 base and J 0 bases, with 8 bases left between them. The CDR3 spans 15 residues. Germline CDR1 reads SGHNT; CDR2 reads YYREEE (reference sequence). In DNA, the CDR3 is TGTGCCAGCAGCTTGCAGGGTAGCTCCTACAATGAGCAGTTCTTC. Its translation is CASSLQGSSYNEQFF.

The chain employs TRBV4-1 and TRBJ1-5; 7 nucleotides agree with TRBD1. Germline lookup yields CDR1 MGHRA and CDR2 YSYEKL. The CDR3 is 15 amino acids. Trimming took 4 bases from V and 3 from J; bases not matched to a gene: 6. For the CDR3, the DNA is TGCGCCAGCAGCCCAGGACAGGCGTCCAATCAGCCCCAGCATTTT. Its protein product is CASSPGQASNQPQHF.

The chain has TRBV7-9 and TRBJ1-1; D remains ambiguous. Trimming pared 2 bases from V and 1 base from J, leaving 11 bases between. The CDR3 totals 15 residues. Germline CDR1 reads SEHNR; CDR2 reads FQNEAQ (reference sequence). CDR3 protein: CASSLLETPNTEAFF. As DNA, the CDR3 is TGTGCCAGCAGCTTACTCGAGACACCGAACACTGAAGCTTTCTTT.

The V and J genes are TRBV7-6 and TRBJ2-1, with 7 nucleotides matching TRBD2. Losses at the gene ends were 5 bases for V and 2 bases for J; bases not matched to a gene: 15. This CDR3 region has 18 residues. Germline V gene data show CDR1 as SGHVS and CDR2 as FNYEAQ. This CDR3 reads CASSQTRMISGTYNEQFF. The CDR3 DNA reads as TGTGCCAGCAGCCAGACAAGGATGATAAGCGGGACCTACAATGAGCAGTTCTTC.

The CDR3 DNA is TGTGCCAGCAGCTTGTTCCCCGGTGGTAGCACCATATATTTT. As protein: CASSLFPGGSTIYF. The chain carries TRBV5-8 and TRBJ1-3; D not certain. Germline V gene data show CDR1 as SGHTS and CDR2 as YDEGEE. The CDR3 spans 14 residues. V lost 1 base, J lost 9 bases, and 14 bases lay in between.

The J gene is TRBJ2-3, the V gene TRBV6-5; the D is unclear. V lost 2 bases, J lost 1 base, and 10 bases lay in between. Germline CDR1 is MNHEY and CDR2 is SVGAGI. The CDR3 loop spans 15 amino acids. CDR3 in DNA: TGTGCCAGCAGTTACCGCGGACGGGGCACAGATACGCAGTATTTT. Protein product: CASSYRGRGTDTQYF.

The chain employs TRBV6-5 and TRBJ2-2; 7 nucleotides align to TRBD1. Germline V gene lookup returns CDR1 MNHEY and CDR2 SVGAGI. CDR3 length: 14 residues. The V gene end was trimmed by 2 bases and the J gene end by 5 bases; junction bases not matched to a gene: 2. The CDR3 loop is CASSYDRETGELFF. CDR3 coding DNA: TGTGCCAGCAGTTACGACAGGGAAACCGGGGAGCTGTTTTTT.